The subject of this entry is one T cell receptor (beta chain). Trimming took off 1 base at V and 7 bases at J, with 19 bases between the two ends. The CDR3 is 16 amino acids. Per the germline V gene, CDR1 is SEHNR and CDR2 is FQNEAQ (reference sequence). TCR beta from blood CD8+ and CD4+ T cells was sequenced. RNA in amounts of about 0.5 to 1 ug was reverse transcribed with random hexamers. The amplification used immunoSEQ multiplex PCR on TCR beta CDR3; it spanned 54 Vbeta and 13 Jbeta. TCRdb re-called the immunoSEQ multiplex PCR reads through MiXCR, storing one row per CDR3 protein. The sample consists of roughly 120,000 distinct CDR3 sequences, 90% to 95% of them appearing once. The sample belongs to a study of CD8 T cells in Susac syndrome.

The specimen sequenced was CD4+ T cells from PBMCs. This chain links TRBV7-9 with TRBJ2-5; the D gene is possibly TRBD1 (6 bases). This receptor was obtained from a human donor with multiple sclerosis. CDR3 nucleotide sequence: TGTGCCAGCAGCTTAGGACAGGCCTCTTCCCCCGGGACCCAGTACTTC. Its protein is CASSLGQASSPGTQYF.